Below are 32 T cell receptor beta chains sequenced from a single sample in a study of blood T cell repertoires in COVID-19. Here immunoSEQ multiplex PCR was the method, and the copy in TCRdb shows in-frame clones only, minus some. Of around 300,000 clones listed, around 85% were seen once; the top ten hold roughly 9.6%. Sequences were obtained from peripheral blood. These TCRs come from a woman in her 70s with acute or convalescent COVID-19.

V gene TRBV2 combines with J gene TRBJ2-5; D call uncertain. V was pared by 1 base and J by 0 bases, with 12 bases between. Germline CDR1 and CDR2: SNHLY and FYNNEI. CDR3 length equals 16 residues. DNA of the CDR3: TGTGCCAGCAGTGAAGGTGTCTCCCCGGACCAAGAGACCCAGTACTTC. This encodes CASSEGVSPDQETQYF.

This clone was detected once. The chain carries TRBV12-3 or TRBV12-4 and TRBJ1-2; D remains ambiguous. Trimming took 3 bases from V and 6 from J, leaving 8 bases between them. The CDR3 runs to 12 residues. The CDR3 protein is CASSLAGDGYTF. The CDR3 nucleotides are TGTGCCAGCAGTTTGGCCGGGGATGGCTACACCTTC.

This clone appeared a few times. DNA for the CDR3: TGCGCCAGCAGCTTGGATCCAGGGTATCAGCCCCAGCATTTT. This translates into CASSLDPGYQPQHF. This chain connects TRBV5-1 to TRBJ1-5; tentative D call: TRBD1 (5 bases). V lost 0 bases to trimming and J lost 5 bases, with 9 bases between them. CDR1 SGHRS and CDR2 YFSETQ come from the germline V gene. There are 14 residues in the CDR3.

V gene TRBV2 combines with J gene TRBJ2-7; TRBD2 might be the D (7 bases). The V gene lost 6 bases and the J gene lost 9 bases, with 27 bases spanning the gap. This CDR3 contains 16 residues. Germline V gene sequence: CDR1 SNHLY, CDR2 FYNNEI. The CDR3 protein is CASSALTGPARGMQYF. The DNA for the CDR3 is TGTGCCAGCAGCGCACTGACAGGACCCGCGCGGGGGATGCAGTACTTC.

This chain uses TRBV27 with TRBJ2-3; possible D gene TRBD2, 6 bases. Trimming left V 3 bases short and J 2 bases short, with 18 bases between. This CDR3 region has 17 residues. CDR1 and CDR2 from the germline V gene are MNHEY and SMNVEV (reference sequence). The chain's CDR3 is CASSFRLGLAPTDTQYF. For the CDR3, the DNA is TGTGCCAGCAGTTTCAGGCTCGGCCTAGCGCCCACAGATACGCAGTATTTT.

The V gene is TRBV5-1, the J gene TRBJ2-3, with TRBD2 as a possible D gene (5 bases). Trimming removed 1 base from V and 2 bases from J, with 14 bases in between. The CDR3 loop spans 16 amino acids. Germline V gene sequence: CDR1 SGHRS, CDR2 YFSETQ. The CDR3 region is CASSLLVSGNTDTQYF. The CDR3 DNA reads as TGCGCCAGCAGCTTGCTAGTCAGCGGCAACACAGATACGCAGTATTTT.

The chain links TRBV6-5 to TRBJ2-2, with D possibly matching TRBD1 (6 bases). The CDR3 loop spans 14 amino acids. Germline lookup yields CDR1 MNHEY and CDR2 SVGAGI. The CDR3 DNA is TGTGCGGGGGCTAGCCAGACAAACACCGGGGAGCTGTTTTTT. Its protein product is CAGASQTNTGELFF.

V is TRBV5-4 and J is TRBJ1-6; D not certain. Trimming removed 5 bases from V and 7 bases from J, with 16 bases in between. CDR1 is SGHNT, CDR2 YYREEE, per germline (reference sequence). The CDR3 runs to 15 residues. CDR3 sequence: CASRPEGTGNSPLHF. DNA of the CDR3: TGTGCCAGCAGGCCTGAGGGCACCGGGAATTCACCCCTCCACTTT. The variable domain in full, completed from reference TRBV5-4 and TRBJ1-6, reads ETGVTQSPTHLIKTRGQQVTLRCSSQSGHNTVSWYQQALGQGPQFIFQYYREEENGRGNFPPRFSGLQFPNYSSELNVNALELDDSALYLCASRPEGTGNSPLHFGNGTRLTVT.

V usage is TRBV29-1 and J usage is TRBJ1-2; no clear D. Germline V CDR1 and CDR2: SQVTM, ANQGSEA. Trimming removed 8 bases from V and 0 bases from J, with 16 bases in between. This CDR3 has 14 residues. The CDR3 sequence is CSSWGGDSNYGYTF. The CDR3 nucleotides are TGCAGCTCGTGGGGAGGAGATTCTAACTATGGCTACACCTTC.

The V and J genes are TRBV11-2 and TRBJ2-3, with D unclear. V lost 4 bases and J lost 6, with 8 bases in between. The length of the CDR3 is 12 residues. Germline V gene lookup returns CDR1 SGHAT and CDR2 FQNNGV. Here the CDR3 reads CASSSYSDTQYF. CDR3 DNA sequence: TGTGCCAGCAGCTCCTACTCGGATACGCAGTATTTT.

This clone has just one count. The genes are TRBV2 and TRBJ1-1; D call uncertain. Trimming took off 7 bases at V and 4 bases at J, with 7 bases between the two ends. This CDR3 is built from 11 residues. CDR1 and CDR2 from the germline V gene are SNHLY and FYNNEI. The chain's CDR3 is CASKWSTEAFF. CDR3 bases: TGTGCCAGCAAGTGGAGCACTGAAGCTTTCTTT.

The rearrangement uses TRBV7-9 and TRBJ1-5, with D uncertain. Germline V gene data show CDR1 as SEHNR and CDR2 as FQNEAQ (reference sequence). The V and J ends lost 1 base and 9 bases respectively, with 16 bases between them. The CDR3 totals 15 residues. The CDR3: CASSLEGGGIGPQHF. The CDR3 bases are TGTGCCAGCAGCTTAGAAGGTGGAGGGATCGGGCCCCAGCATTTT.

This rearrangement joins TRBV19 to TRBJ1-5, with 9 bases matching TRBD1. V lost 7 bases to trimming and J lost 4 bases; unmatched junction nucleotides: 8. The germline CDR1 and CDR2 sequences are LNHDA and SQIVND (reference sequence). The CDR3 is 15 amino acids. The CDR3 DNA is TGTGCCAGTAAAAGACCGGGACAGGGAAATCAGCCCCAGCATTTT. Amino acid sequence: CASKRPGQGNQPQHF.

V is TRBV6-5 and J is TRBJ1-5; D remains unclear. This CDR3 is 13 amino acids long. CDR1 is MNHEY and CDR2 is SVGAGI in the germline V gene. V was clipped by 2 bases and J by 5 bases, with 7 bases between them. The CDR3 bases are TGTGCCAGCAGTTACAGGACTGATCAGCCCCAGCATTTT. This gives the protein CASSYRTDQPQHF.

This clone showed up many times. This chain joins TRBV4-1 and TRBJ2-7; 10 nucleotides match TRBD2. V lost 1 base to trimming and J lost 6 bases; unmatched junction nucleotides: 6. The CDR3 sequence is 15 residues long. Germline V lookup: CDR1 MGHRA, CDR2 YSYEKL. CDR3 in DNA: TGCGCCAGCAGCCAAGCCAGCGGGGGGGCTCGCGAGCAGTACTTC. It encodes CASSQASGGAREQYF.

The table lists this clone with a count of one. The genes are TRBV10-3 and TRBJ2-3; TRBD2 matches at 9 bases. In germline, CDR1 is ENHRY, CDR2 SYGVKD. V was pared by 3 bases and J by 1 base, with 5 bases of the junction left unmatched. This CDR3 contains 16 residues. CDR3 protein: CAISDPVAGGTDTQYF. In DNA form, the CDR3 reads TGTGCCATCAGTGACCCGGTAGCGGGGGGCACAGATACGCAGTATTTT.

The rearrangement links TRBV5-1 to TRBJ1-1; 8 positions match TRBD1. Germline V gene data show CDR1 as SGHRS and CDR2 as YFSETQ. The length of the CDR3 is 14 residues. V lost 3 bases, J lost 1 base, and 2 bases stayed unmatched. CDR3 sequence reads: CASSWGQANTEAFF. Written as DNA, the CDR3 is TGCGCCAGCAGCTGGGGACAGGCGAACACTGAAGCTTTCTTT.

J is TRBJ2-2 and V is TRBV6-2 or TRBV6-3, with 10 bases matching TRBD1. This CDR3 has 18 amino acids. V lost 6 bases and J lost 0; bases outside the gene matches: 10. From germline, CDR1 is MNHEY and CDR2 SVGEGT. The CDR3 loop is CASSRDRGPPTNTGELFF. The CDR3 nucleotides read TGTGCCAGCAGCCGGGACAGGGGACCCCCTACGAACACCGGGGAGCTGTTTTTT.

CDR3 sequence (DNA): TGTGCCAGCAGGTACAGGGAGGCGAACTACGAGCAGTACTTC. Its protein product is CASRYREANYEQYF. The chain uses TRBV6-5 and TRBJ2-7, with D perhaps being TRBD1 or TRBD2 (6 bases each). V lost 6 bases and J lost 3, with 15 bases in between. CDR3 size: 14 residues. CDR1 is MNHEY, CDR2 SVGAGI, per germline.

Only one count was recorded for this clone. J is TRBJ2-2 and V is TRBV25-1, with D maybe TRBD1 (5 bases). V shed 4 bases and J shed 0 bases, with 18 bases lying between them. The CDR3 has 18 residues. The germline V gene has CDR1 MGHDK and CDR2 SYGVNS. In DNA, the CDR3 is TGTGCCAGCAGTGGGGCCCCCGGACAAATATCGAACACCGGGGAGCTGTTTTTT. Protein product: CASSGAPGQISNTGELFF.

This clone appeared once. The chain joins TRBV28 to TRBJ1-5; unclear D gene. This CDR3 has 13 amino acids. CDR1 and CDR2 (germline): MDHEN, SYDVKM. V was cut by 6 bases and J by 5 bases, with 11 bases left in between. The CDR3 reads CASRFPGYQPQHF. The DNA of the CDR3 is TGTGCCAGCAGATTTCCGGGTTATCAGCCCCAGCATTTT.

The rearrangement links TRBV12-3 or TRBV12-4 to TRBJ2-7; maybe TRBD2 (5 bases). This CDR3 is built from 13 residues. V was clipped by 3 bases and J by 7 bases, with 13 bases between them. In DNA form, the CDR3 reads TGTGCCAGCAGTTTCCGGGCCCGCGGGGAGCAGTACTTC. Its protein product is CASSFRARGEQYF.

Of note for this clone: A read error may account for a junction end that differs from germline. This chain connects TRBV5-1 to TRBJ2-1, with 8 bases fitting TRBD2. The CDR3 spans 16 residues. Germline loops: CDR1 SGHRS, CDR2 YFSETQ. The CDR3 DNA reads TGCGCCCGCAGCTTGGGGGCGGGGGGTCCCTACAATGAGCAGTTCTTC. Translation gives CARSLGAGGPYNEQFF.

In its sample, this clone was seen once. This sequence joins TRBV5-4 and TRBJ2-5; unclear D gene. Trimming cost V 1 base and J 5 bases, with 12 bases left between them. CDR1 is SGHNT, CDR2 YYREEE, per germline (reference sequence). The CDR3 contains 14 residues. CDR3 DNA sequence: TGTGCCAGCAGCTTGCCCCTTGACACGGAGACCCAGTACTTC. It translates to CASSLPLDTETQYF.

This sequence joins TRBV7-6 and TRBJ1-2; a weak D match, TRBD1 (6 bases). The CDR3 covers 15 residues. Germline V gene sequence: CDR1 SGHVS, CDR2 FNYEAQ. The V and J ends lost 2 bases and 6 bases respectively, with 16 bases between them. The CDR3: CASSLRSTGANGYTF. CDR3 in DNA: TGTGCCAGCAGCTTAAGGTCGACAGGAGCAAATGGCTACACCTTC.

This chain joins TRBV5-1 and TRBJ1-1; D not certain. This CDR3 spans 14 amino acids. Trimming took 4 bases from V and 4 from J, leaving 14 bases between them. Germline-derived CDR1 and CDR2 are SGHRS and YFSETQ. The CDR3 is CASSSDRRTTEAFF. The CDR3 DNA reads TGCGCCAGCAGCAGCGATAGGCGAACCACTGAAGCTTTCTTT. The full variable domain, rest sourced from reference TRBV5-1 and TRBJ1-1, is KAGVTQTPRYLIKTRGQQVTLSCSPISGHRSVSWYQQTPGQGLQFLFEYFSETQRNKGNFPGRFSGRQFSNSRSEMNVSTLELGDSALYLCASSSDRRTTEAFFGQGTRLTVV.

This clone was detected a few times. The chain links TRBV9 to TRBJ2-1; possibly TRBD2 for D (6 bases). Trimming removed 0 bases from V and 10 bases from J, with 14 bases in between. The CDR3 loop spans 14 amino acids. Per germline, CDR1 SGDLS and CDR2 YYNGEE. The chain's CDR3 is CASSVGTSGEEQFF. The CDR3 DNA follows: TGTGCCAGCAGCGTAGGCACATCGGGGGAAGAGCAGTTCTTC.

The chain couples TRBV3-1 (or the pseudogene TRBV3-2) to TRBJ2-6, with D maybe TRBD1 (6 bases). Germline CDR1 is LGHDT and CDR2 is YNNKEL (reference sequence). CDR3 length equals 16 residues. With 4 bases removed from V and 1 base from J, the gap between germline ends came to 11 bases. CDR3 in amino acids: CASSLTRGSGANVLTF. The CDR3, as DNA: TGTGCCAGCAGCCTCACCAGGGGATCTGGGGCCAACGTCCTGACTTTC.

The chain joins TRBV11-2 to TRBJ1-1, with D maybe TRBD1 (6 bases). The CDR3 covers 14 residues. Per germline, CDR1 SGHAT and CDR2 FQNNGV. V was clipped by 6 bases and J by 2 bases, with 13 bases between them. CDR3 region: CASRPWTANTEAFF. CDR3 in DNA: TGTGCCAGCAGACCATGGACAGCTAACACTGAAGCTTTCTTT.

The chain couples TRBV5-4 to TRBJ2-1, with TRBD2 as a possible D gene (6 bases). The germline gives CDR1 SGHNT, CDR2 YYREEE (reference sequence). The CDR3 extends over 16 amino acids. V was pared by 3 bases and J by 1 base, with 14 bases between. The CDR3 DNA reads as TGTGCCAGCAGCTCGCCCCGGGACTGGTCCTACAATGAGCAGTTCTTC. Amino acids: CASSSPRDWSYNEQFF.

The chain is built from TRBV6-6 and TRBJ1-4, with TRBD1 matching over 12 bases. The CDR3 spans 23 residues. Germline V gene lookup returns CDR1 MNHNY and CDR2 SVGAGI (reference sequence). After removal of 5 bases from V and 0 bases from J, the junction contained 22 bases not matched to a gene. For the CDR3, the DNA is TGTGCCAGCAGTCGCTTTCCCGGGACAGGGGGCGCAGGCGAACTCCCAACTAATGAAAAACTGTTTTTT. Amino acid sequence: CASSRFPGTGGAGELPTNEKLFF.

V usage is TRBV10-2 and J usage is TRBJ2-1; 7 bases match TRBD1. J gave up 0 bases and V 7 bases, and 6 bases lay outside the gene matches. The CDR3 sequence is 15 residues long. CDR1 WSHSY and CDR2 SAAADI come from the germline V gene. The CDR3 region has the DNA TGCGCCAGCACCCCGGACAGGAGCTCCTACAATGAGCAGTTCTTC. Translated, it gives CASTPDRSSYNEQFF.